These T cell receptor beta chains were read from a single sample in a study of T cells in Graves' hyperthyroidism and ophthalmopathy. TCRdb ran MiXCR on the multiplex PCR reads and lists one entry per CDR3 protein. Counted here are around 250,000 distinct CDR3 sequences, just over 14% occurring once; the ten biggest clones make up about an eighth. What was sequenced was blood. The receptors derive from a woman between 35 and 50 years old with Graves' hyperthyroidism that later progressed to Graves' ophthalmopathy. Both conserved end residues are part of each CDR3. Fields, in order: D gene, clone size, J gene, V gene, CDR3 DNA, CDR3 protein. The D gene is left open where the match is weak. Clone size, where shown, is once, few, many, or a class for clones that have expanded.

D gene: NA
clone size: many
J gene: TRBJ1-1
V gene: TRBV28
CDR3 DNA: TGTGCCAGCAGTTCTCATCCTGGGACACCCGGGAACACTGAAGCTTTCTTT
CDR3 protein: CASSSHPGTPGNTEAFF

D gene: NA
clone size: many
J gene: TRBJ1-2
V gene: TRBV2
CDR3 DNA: TGTGCCAGCAGCAGAATGTTGTATGGCTACACCTTC
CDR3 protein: CASSRMLYGYTF

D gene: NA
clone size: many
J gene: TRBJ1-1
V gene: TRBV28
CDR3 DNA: TGTGCCAGCAGCTATTTACTGGACTGGAACACTGAAGCTTTCTTT
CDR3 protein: CASSYLLDWNTEAFF

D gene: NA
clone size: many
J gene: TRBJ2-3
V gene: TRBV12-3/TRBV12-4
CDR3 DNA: TGTGCCAGCAGTTTAAGTGGCAGGGTTGGCACAGATACGCAGTATTTT
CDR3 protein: CASSLSGRVGTDTQYF

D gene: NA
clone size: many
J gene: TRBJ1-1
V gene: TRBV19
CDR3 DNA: TGTGCCAGTAGTATCCTCACGTTCGATCTGGACACTGAAGCTTTCTTT
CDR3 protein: CASSILTFDLDTEAFF

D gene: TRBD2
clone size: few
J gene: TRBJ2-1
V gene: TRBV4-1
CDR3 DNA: TGCGCCAGCAGCCCCCCGGGACTAGTCAAGTTCTTC
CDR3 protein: CASSPPGLVKFF

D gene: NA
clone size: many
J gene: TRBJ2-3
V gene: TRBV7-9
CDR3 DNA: TGTGCCAGCAGCTTAGCCCACGGGGGGCCAGATACGCAGTATTTT
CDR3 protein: CASSLAHGGPDTQYF

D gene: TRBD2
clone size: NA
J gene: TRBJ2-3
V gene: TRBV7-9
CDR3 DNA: TGTGCCAGCAGCTCGGGACTAGGAGGCACAGATACGCAGTATTTT
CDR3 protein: CASSSGLGGTDTQYF

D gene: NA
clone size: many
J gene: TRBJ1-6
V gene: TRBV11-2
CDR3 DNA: TGTGCCTCTCGACTGCTGAATTCACCCCTCCACTTT
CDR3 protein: CASRLLNSPLHF

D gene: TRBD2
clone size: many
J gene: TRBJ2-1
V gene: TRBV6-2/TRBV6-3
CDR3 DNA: TGTGCCAGCAGACATAGCGGGAAGAGCTCCTACAATGAGCAGTTCTTC
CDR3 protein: CASRHSGKSSYNEQFF

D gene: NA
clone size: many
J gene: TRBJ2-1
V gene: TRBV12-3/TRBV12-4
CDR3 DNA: TGTGCCAGCAGTTTAGAAGCTAGGCGGGCCGAGCAGTTCTTC
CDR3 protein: CASSLEARRAEQFF

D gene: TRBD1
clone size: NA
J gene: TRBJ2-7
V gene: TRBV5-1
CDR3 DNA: TGCGCCAGCAGCCCTACAGGGGTTTACTACGAGCAGTACTTC
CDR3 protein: CASSPTGVYYEQYF

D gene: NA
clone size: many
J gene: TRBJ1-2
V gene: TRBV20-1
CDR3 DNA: TGCAGTGCTAGAGATGGGAACAGGCCACTTAACTATGGCTACACCTTC
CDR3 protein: CSARDGNRPLNYGYTF

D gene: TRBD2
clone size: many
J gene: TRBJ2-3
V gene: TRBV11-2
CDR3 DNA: TGTGCCAGCAGCTCGACCCCAGCGGGAGGACGCACAGATACGCAGTATTTT
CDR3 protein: CASSSTPAGGRTDTQYF

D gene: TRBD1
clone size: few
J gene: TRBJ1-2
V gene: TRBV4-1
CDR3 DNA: TGCGCCAGCAGCCAGGGACAGGGGGCTAACTATGGCTACACCTTC
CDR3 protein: CASSQGQGANYGYTF

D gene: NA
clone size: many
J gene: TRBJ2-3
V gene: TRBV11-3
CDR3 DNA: TGTGCCAGCAGTTCGGGGGTAGGGATGAGCACAGATACGCAGTATTTT
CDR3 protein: CASSSGVGMSTDTQYF

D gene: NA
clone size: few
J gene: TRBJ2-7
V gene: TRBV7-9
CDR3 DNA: TGTGCCAGCAGCTTATTGAGCGACGAGCAGTACTTC
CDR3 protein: CASSLLSDEQYF

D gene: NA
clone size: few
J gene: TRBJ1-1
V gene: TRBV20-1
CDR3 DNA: TGCAGTGCTAGTCAGGGGAACACTGAAGCTTTCTTT
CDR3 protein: CSASQGNTEAFF

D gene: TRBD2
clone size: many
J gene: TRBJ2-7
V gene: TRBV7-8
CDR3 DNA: TGTGCCAGCAGACCTGCCACTAGCGGGTCCTACGAGCAGTACTTC
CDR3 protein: CASRPATSGSYEQYF

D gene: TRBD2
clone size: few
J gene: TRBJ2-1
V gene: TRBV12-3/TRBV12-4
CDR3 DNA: TGTGCCAGCAGTCCCCGACTAGCGGGAGGGCCGAGTGAGCAGTTCTTC
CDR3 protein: CASSPRLAGGPSEQFF

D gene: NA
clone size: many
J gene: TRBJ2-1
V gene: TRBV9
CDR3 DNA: TGTGCCAGCAGCGTAGCTACAGGGCCGGACTCGCATCCGTACAATGAGCAGTTCTTC
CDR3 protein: CASSVATGPDSHPYNEQFF

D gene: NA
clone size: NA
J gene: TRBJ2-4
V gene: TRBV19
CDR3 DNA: TGTGCCAGTAGTCATCGTGGTACCGGAGACATTCAGTACTTC
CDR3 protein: CASSHRGTGDIQYF

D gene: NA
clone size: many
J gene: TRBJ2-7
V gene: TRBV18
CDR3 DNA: TGTGCCAGCTCACCAACACCATTCTACGAGCAGTACTTC
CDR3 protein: CASSPTPFYEQYF

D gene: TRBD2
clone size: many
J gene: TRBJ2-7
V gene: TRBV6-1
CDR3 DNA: TGTGCCAGCGGCCGCGGGGGGAGCTCCTACGAGCAGTACTTC
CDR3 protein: CASGRGGSSYEQYF

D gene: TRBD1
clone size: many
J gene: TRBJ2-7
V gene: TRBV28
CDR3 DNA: TGTGCCAGCAGTTTACAGGGGGCGGTCTCATTTTCGTACGAGCAGTACTTC
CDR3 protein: CASSLQGAVSFSYEQYF

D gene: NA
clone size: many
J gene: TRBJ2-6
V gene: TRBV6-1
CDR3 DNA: TGTGCCAGCAGTGAACGGGGCACTGGGGCCAACGTCCTGACTTTC
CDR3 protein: CASSERGTGANVLTF

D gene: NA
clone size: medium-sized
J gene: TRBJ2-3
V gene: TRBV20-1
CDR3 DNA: TGCAGTGCCGCCTGGGGAACAGATACGCAGTATTTT
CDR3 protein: CSAAWGTDTQYF

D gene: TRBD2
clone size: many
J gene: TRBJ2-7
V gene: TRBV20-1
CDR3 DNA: TGCAGTGCTAGTCCCGGACTAGGTTCCTACGACGAGCAGTACTTC
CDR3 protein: CSASPGLGSYDEQYF

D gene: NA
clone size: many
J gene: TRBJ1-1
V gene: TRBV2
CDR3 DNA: TGTGCCAGCAGTGATCTTCTGGGGTGGGAAACTGAAGCTTTCTTT
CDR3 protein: CASSDLLGWETEAFF

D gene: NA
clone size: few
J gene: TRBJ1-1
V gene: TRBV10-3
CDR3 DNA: TGTGCCACCATGGGGGCCCAGGGCACTGAAGCTTTCTTT
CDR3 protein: CATMGAQGTEAFF

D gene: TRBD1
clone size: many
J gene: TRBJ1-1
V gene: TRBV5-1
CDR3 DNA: TGCGCCAGCAGCTTGGTAGGGACAGGGTGGTCGAACACTGAAGCTTTCTTT
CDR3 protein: CASSLVGTGWSNTEAFF

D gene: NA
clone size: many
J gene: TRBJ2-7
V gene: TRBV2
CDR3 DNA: TGTGCCAGCAGTGGAGAGGCACAGACCGGACCCTACTACGAGCAGTACTTC
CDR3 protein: CASSGEAQTGPYYEQYF

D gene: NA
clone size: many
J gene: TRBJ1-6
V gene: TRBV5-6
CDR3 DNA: TGTGCCAGCAGCTTGAGGGACGCATACTACTCACCCCTCCACTTT
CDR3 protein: CASSLRDAYYSPLHF

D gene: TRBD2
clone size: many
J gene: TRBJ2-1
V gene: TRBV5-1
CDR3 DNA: TGCGCCAGCAGCTTGAAGGTGGCGGGAGGGCCGCGGAATGAGCAGTTCTTC
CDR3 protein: CASSLKVAGGPRNEQFF

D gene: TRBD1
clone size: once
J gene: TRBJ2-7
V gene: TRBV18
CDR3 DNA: TGTGCCAGCTCATCGGACAGGGGACACGAGCAGTACTTC
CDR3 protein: CASSSDRGHEQYF

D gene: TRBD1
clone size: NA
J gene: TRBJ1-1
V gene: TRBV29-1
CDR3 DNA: TGCAGCGTTGAAGGGACAGGGAGGGGAGTGTGGGTCGGTGAAGCTTTCTTT
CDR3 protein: CSVEGTGRGVWVGEAFF

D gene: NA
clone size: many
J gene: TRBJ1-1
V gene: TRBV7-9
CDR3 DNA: TGTGCCAGCAGCGGATGGACAGACCTGAACACTGAAGCTTTCTTT
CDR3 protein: CASSGWTDLNTEAFF

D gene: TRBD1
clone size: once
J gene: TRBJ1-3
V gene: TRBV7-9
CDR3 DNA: TGTGCCAGCAGCTTACAGGGGGCACACACCATATATTTT
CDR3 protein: CASSLQGAHTIYF

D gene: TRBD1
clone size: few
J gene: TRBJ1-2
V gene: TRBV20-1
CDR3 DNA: TGCAGTGCACCAGACAGGGGCGGTGGCTACACCTTC
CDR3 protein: CSAPDRGGGYTF

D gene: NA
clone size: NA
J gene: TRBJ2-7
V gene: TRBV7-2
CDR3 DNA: TGTGCCAGCAGCGGATCTCGGGGCTACGAGCAGTACTTC
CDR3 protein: CASSGSRGYEQYF

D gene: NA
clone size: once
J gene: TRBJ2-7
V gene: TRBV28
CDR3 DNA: TGTGCCAGCAGTTTAATACGGCTCCGAGGTGACGAGCAGTACTTC
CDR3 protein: CASSLIRLRGDEQYF

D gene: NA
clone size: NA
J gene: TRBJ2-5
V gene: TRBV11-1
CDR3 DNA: TGTGCTAGCAGCTTCGACAAGGGAGCCTTAGAGACCCAGTACTTC
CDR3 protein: CASSFDKGALETQYF

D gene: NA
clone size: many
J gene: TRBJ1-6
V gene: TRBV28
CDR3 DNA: TGTGCCAGCAGTTTGGGCGACAGGCCAAATTCACCCCTCCACTTT
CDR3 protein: CASSLGDRPNSPLHF

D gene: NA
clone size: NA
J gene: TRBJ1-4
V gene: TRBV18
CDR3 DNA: TGTGCCAGCTCACCACGTTCGGATGAAAAACTGTTTTTT
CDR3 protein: CASSPRSDEKLFF

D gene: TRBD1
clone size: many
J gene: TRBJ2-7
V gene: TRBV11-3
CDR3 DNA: TGTGCCAGCAGCCCGCACCGGGACAGGGCCTACGAGCAGTACTTC
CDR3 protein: CASSPHRDRAYEQYF

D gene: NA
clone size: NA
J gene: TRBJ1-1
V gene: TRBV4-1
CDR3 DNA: TGCGCCAGCAGGCGGAGCACTGAAGCTTTCTTT
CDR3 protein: CASRRSTEAFF

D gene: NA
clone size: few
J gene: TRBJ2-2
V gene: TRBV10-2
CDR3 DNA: TGCGCCAGCAGAGATTGGCGGGAGAACACCGGGGAGCTGTTTTTT
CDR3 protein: CASRDWRENTGELFF

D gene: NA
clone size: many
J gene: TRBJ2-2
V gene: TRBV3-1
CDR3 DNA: TGTGCCAGCAGCCAACAGCCCGGGGAGCTGTTTTTT
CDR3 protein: CASSQQPGELFF

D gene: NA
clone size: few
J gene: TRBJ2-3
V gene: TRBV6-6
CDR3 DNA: TGTGCCAGCAGTTACTCCAAGTCGGGAGTAACAGATACGCAGTATTTT
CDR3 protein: CASSYSKSGVTDTQYF

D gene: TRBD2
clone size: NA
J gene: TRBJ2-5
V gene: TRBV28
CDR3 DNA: TGTGCCAGCAGCCAAGCCGCTAGCGGGAGAAGCTATGAGACCCAGTACTTC
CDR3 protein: CASSQAASGRSYETQYF

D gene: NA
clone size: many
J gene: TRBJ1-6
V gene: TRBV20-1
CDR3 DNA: TGCAGTGCTAGAGATCCGGGACGGAATTCACCCCTCCACTTT
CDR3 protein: CSARDPGRNSPLHF

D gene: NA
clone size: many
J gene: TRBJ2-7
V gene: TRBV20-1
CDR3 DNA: TGCAGTGCTGGGAGAGACAGTAGAGCCTACGAGCAGTACTTC
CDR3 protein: CSAGRDSRAYEQYF